This TCR beta chain was recovered during a study of shared clonotypes between healthy human individuals. General study points: Relative to memory subsets, naive subsets generally showed larger estimated richness. The represented genetic and exposure-history diversity was limited by the small number of donors. Investigators expected sequencing depth to affect clonotype sharing among donors.

Over several immunoSEQ plates, each subset's genomic DNA was distributed in even portions. This table comes from immunoSEQ multiplex PCR, and its TCRdb copy is limited to in-frame clones, with some not included. Of 2 million to 2.5 million clones listed, 80% to 95% were seen once; the top ten hold 0.35% to 0.45%. Trimming took off 3 bases at V and 3 bases at J, with 12 bases between the two ends. This CDR3 contains 15 residues. The V gene's germline CDR1 is SEHNR and CDR2 FQNEAQ (reference sequence). A word on this clone: What it binds is unknown.

What was sequenced was naive CD4+ T cells from PBMCs. Subset of the sample: CD45RA+ positively selected. The receptor's source is a man between 18 and 29 years old in good health. Some clones in this sample may be carry-over from other donors' samples. V gene TRBV7-9 combines with J gene TRBJ1-5; TRBD1 is a possible D gene (5 bases). The DNA for the CDR3 is TGTGCCAGCAGCTTCCAGACAGTCTACAATCAGCCCCAGCATTTT. This codes for CASSFQTVYNQPQHF.